The 18 T cell receptor beta chains in this list originate from one sample, sequenced in a study of blood T cell repertoires in COVID-19. TCRdb's table, derived via immunoSEQ multiplex PCR, lists solely in-frame clones and lacks some. Of roughly 150,000 clones listed, approximately 83% are singletons. The source material was peripheral blood. These receptors came from an elderly woman with acute or convalescent COVID-19.

The chain carries TRBV7-2 and TRBJ2-3; D ambiguous. The CDR3 extends over 14 amino acids. Trimming took 2 bases from V and 2 from J, leaving 8 bases between them. Germline-derived CDR1 and CDR2 are SGHTA and FQGNSA. CDR3 loop: CASSLQRNTDTQYF. The CDR3 nucleotides are TGTGCCAGCAGCTTACAGCGAAACACAGATACGCAGTATTTT.

This clone was found many times. The chain joins TRBV2 to TRBJ1-6; a weak D match, TRBD1 (6 bases). The V gene lost 4 bases and the J gene lost 11 bases, with 12 bases spanning the gap. The germline gives CDR1 SNHLY, CDR2 FYNNEI. The CDR3 is 13 residues long. The CDR3 region is CASSGATGPPLHF. CDR3 nucleotide sequence: TGTGCCAGCAGTGGGGCCACAGGGCCACCCCTCCACTTT.

V and J are TRBV11-2 and TRBJ2-7; D ambiguous. The CDR3 length is 13 residues. Trimming removed 5 bases from V and 1 base from J, with 9 bases in between. Germline values: CDR1 SGHAT, CDR2 FQNNGV. The DNA for the CDR3 is TGTGCCAGCAGCCAGGTTATATCCTACGAGCAGTACTTC. Translated, it gives CASSQVISYEQYF.

J is TRBJ2-2 and V is TRBV30, with D unclear. This CDR3 comprises 13 residues. Trimming stripped 2 bases from V and 0 bases from J, with 4 bases between. The germline V gene encodes CDR1 GTSNPN and CDR2 SVGIG (reference sequence). The CDR3 sequence is CAWSPANTGELFF. The DNA for the CDR3 is TGTGCCTGGAGTCCGGCGAACACCGGGGAGCTGTTTTTT.

The rearrangement links TRBV21-1 to TRBJ2-7; whether TRBD1, the table's D call, matches the DNA was not checked. TRBV21-1 is listed as a pseudogene. The CDR3 is made up of 16 amino acids. As DNA, the CDR3 is TGTGCCAGCAGCAAACGCCTACGTGGCAGGTCGGCCGAGCAGTACTTC. Translating it yields CASSKRLRGRSAEQYF.

The chain uses TRBV18 and TRBJ2-2, with 8 bases aligning to TRBD1. Germline loops: CDR1 KGHSH, CDR2 LQKENI. J was trimmed by 2 bases and V by 1 base; bases with no gene match: 3. This CDR3 spans 16 amino acids. The CDR3 DNA sequence: TGTGCCAGCTCACCACAGCAGGGGGCAAACACCGGGGAGCTGTTTTTT. This translates into CASSPQQGANTGELFF.

The V call is TRBV28, the J call TRBJ2-1; D may be TRBD2 (5 bases). Germline CDR1 and CDR2: MDHEN and SYDVKM. V gave up 8 bases and J gave up 4 bases, with 12 bases separating them. The CDR3 is made up of 13 amino acids. The CDR3 here is CASAGLGYNEQFF. CDR3 DNA: TGTGCCAGCGCGGGTCTAGGGTACAATGAGCAGTTCTTC.

This clone was seen just once. The chain joins TRBV13 to TRBJ1-2; D gene uncertain. The CDR3 sequence is 14 residues long. The germline V and J ends were trimmed by 1 base and 8 bases, with 14 bases remaining between them. Germline CDR1 and CDR2: PRHDT and FYEKMQ (reference sequence). The CDR3 loop is CASSLVQLSRGYTF. The CDR3 region has the DNA TGTGCCAGCAGCTTAGTACAGCTATCAAGGGGCTACACCTTC.

The chain joins TRBV7-2 to TRBJ1-2; 8 bases map to TRBD1. Germline V gene lookup returns CDR1 SGHTA and CDR2 FQGNSA. Germline trimming cut 2 bases from V and 6 bases from J; bases unmatched to any gene: 2. The CDR3 spans 13 residues. The CDR3 DNA reads as TGTGCCAGCAGCTTAAGACAGGGGAATGGCTACACCTTC. This codes for CASSLRQGNGYTF.

This chain joins TRBV19 and TRBJ1-1; D not resolved. The V gene lost 3 bases and the J gene lost 1 base, with 15 bases spanning the gap. The CDR3 contains 16 residues. From germline, CDR1 is LNHDA and CDR2 SQIVND (reference sequence). CDR3 coding DNA: TGTGCCAGTAGTATGCGTACAGACATATCGAACACTGAAGCTTTCTTT. This codes for CASSMRTDISNTEAFF.

The J gene is TRBJ2-6, the V gene TRBV10-3; 7 bases agree with TRBD1. Trimming at V came to 3 bases and at J to 0 bases, leaving 17 bases not matched to a gene. Germline CDR1 reads ENHRY; CDR2 reads SYGVKD. The CDR3 is 21 amino acids. The CDR3 DNA follows: TGTGCCATCAGTGATGTGGTAGGGGGCCCTAACCCCTACTCTGGGGCCAACGTCCTGACTTTC. Its translation: CAISDVVGGPNPYSGANVLTF.

The chain couples TRBV24-1 to TRBJ2-1, with 7 nucleotides matching TRBD1. The CDR3 totals 13 residues. The J segment lost 7 bases and the V segment lost 7 bases, leaving 6 bases of the junction unmatched. The germline V gene encodes CDR1 KGHDR and CDR2 SFDVKD. CDR3 region: CATRGQSGNEQFF. DNA of the CDR3: TGTGCCACCAGGGGACAGTCGGGTAATGAGCAGTTCTTC.

This clone was counted only a few times. An end of the junction differs from the germline gene, which may be a read error. The chain joins TRBV6-2 or TRBV6-3 to TRBJ1-1; weak D call: TRBD1 (6 bases). This CDR3 region has 14 residues. CDR1 is MNHEY and CDR2 is SVGEGT in the germline V gene. The CDR3 region is CASTYGGEGTEAFF. For the CDR3, the DNA is TGTGCCAGCACTTACGGGGGCGAGGGCACTGAAGCTTTCTTT.

This chain joins TRBV27 and TRBJ2-1; 9 nucleotides agree with TRBD2. Germline CDR1 MNHEY, CDR2 SMNVEV (reference sequence). This CDR3 spans 14 amino acids. The V and J ends lost 5 bases and 2 bases, in that order; junction bases with no gene match: 1. The CDR3 bases are TGTGCCAGCAGTCTAGCGGGAACCTACAATGAGCAGTTCTTC. Translating it yields CASSLAGTYNEQFF.

This rearrangement joins TRBV19 to TRBJ2-7; 11 positions agree with TRBD2. Germline V gene lookup returns CDR1 LNHDA and CDR2 SQIVND (reference sequence). The CDR3 is 16 residues long. V gave up 6 bases and J gave up 0 bases; unmatched junction bases: 7. Written as DNA, the CDR3 is TGTGCCAGTAGCGGCTCTACTAGCGGGAGCTCCTACGAGCAGTACTTC. Translated: CASSGSTSGSSYEQYF. The complete variable domain, with remaining parts taken from reference TRBV19 and TRBJ2-7, reads DGGITQSPKYLFRKEGQNVTLSCEQNLNHDAMYWYRQDPGQGLRLIYYSQIVNDFQKGDIAEGYSVSREKKESFPLTVTSAQKNPTAFYLCASSGSTSGSSYEQYFGPGTRLTVT.

The rearrangement joins TRBV5-1 to TRBJ1-1, with TRBD1 identical over 8 bases. Trimming at V came to 6 bases and at J to 4 bases, leaving 11 bases not matched to a gene. CDR3 length equals 15 residues. CDR1 is SGHRS, CDR2 YFSETQ, per germline. CDR3 in amino acids: CASTATTGAATEAFF. In nucleotides, the CDR3 is TGCGCCAGCACCGCGACGACAGGGGCTGCCACTGAAGCTTTCTTT. Variable domain in full (rest from reference TRBV5-1 and TRBJ1-1): KAGVTQTPRYLIKTRGQQVTLSCSPISGHRSVSWYQQTPGQGLQFLFEYFSETQRNKGNFPGRFSGRQFSNSRSEMNVSTLELGDSALYLCASTATTGAATEAFFGQGTRLTVV.

V gene TRBV5-1 combines with J gene TRBJ2-1; possible D gene TRBD1, 6 bases. The CDR3 has 16 residues. With 1 base removed from V and 0 bases from J, the gap between germline ends came to 11 bases. Germline values: CDR1 SGHRS, CDR2 YFSETQ. The CDR3 bases are TGCGCCAGCAGCTTGACAGGGCTGAGCTCCTACAATGAGCAGTTCTTC. Its protein is CASSLTGLSSYNEQFF.

The rearrangement joins TRBV12-3 or TRBV12-4 to TRBJ2-2; D might be TRBD1 (6 bases). V lost 6 bases, J lost 4 bases, and 9 bases lay in between. CDR3 size: 13 residues. Written as DNA, the CDR3 is TGTGCCAGCAGACCAGGGGTCACCGGGGAGCTGTTTTTT. Residues: CASRPGVTGELFF.